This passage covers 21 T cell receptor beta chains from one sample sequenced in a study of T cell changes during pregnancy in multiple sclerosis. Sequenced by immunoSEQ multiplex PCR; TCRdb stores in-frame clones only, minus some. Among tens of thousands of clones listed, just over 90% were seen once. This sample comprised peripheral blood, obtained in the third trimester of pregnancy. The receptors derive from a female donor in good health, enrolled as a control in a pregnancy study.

The DNA of the CDR3 is TGTGCCAGCAGTTTATTGACGGGACAGGGGGCTGAAAAACTGTTTTTT. As protein: CASSLLTGQGAEKLFF. The chain has TRBV27 and TRBJ1-4; 12 bases map to TRBD1. This CDR3 comprises 16 residues. Germline V gene lookup returns CDR1 MNHEY and CDR2 SMNVEV (reference sequence). The J segment lost 7 bases and the V segment lost 1 base, leaving 4 bases of the junction unmatched.

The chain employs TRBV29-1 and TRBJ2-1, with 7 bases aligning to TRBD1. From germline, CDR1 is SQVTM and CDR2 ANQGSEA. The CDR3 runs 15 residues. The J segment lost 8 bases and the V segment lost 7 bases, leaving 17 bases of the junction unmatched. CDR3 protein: CSASEGGSRLDEQFF. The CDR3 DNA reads TGCAGCGCGTCGGAAGGGGGCTCTCGTCTGGATGAGCAGTTCTTC.

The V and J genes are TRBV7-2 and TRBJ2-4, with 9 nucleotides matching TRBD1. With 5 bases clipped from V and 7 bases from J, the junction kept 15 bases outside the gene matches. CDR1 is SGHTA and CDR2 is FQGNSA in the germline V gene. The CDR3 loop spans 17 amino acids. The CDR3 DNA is TGTGCCAGCAGCCCCCACCTTGGTACAGGGGGCTTGAACATTCAGTACTTC. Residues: CASSPHLGTGGLNIQYF.

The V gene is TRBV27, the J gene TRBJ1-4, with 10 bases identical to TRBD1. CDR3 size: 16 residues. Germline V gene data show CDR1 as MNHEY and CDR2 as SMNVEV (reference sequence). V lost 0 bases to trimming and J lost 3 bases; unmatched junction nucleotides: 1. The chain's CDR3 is CASSLSGQGANEKLFF. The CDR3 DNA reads TGTGCCAGCAGTTTATCCGGACAGGGGGCTAATGAAAAACTGTTTTTT.

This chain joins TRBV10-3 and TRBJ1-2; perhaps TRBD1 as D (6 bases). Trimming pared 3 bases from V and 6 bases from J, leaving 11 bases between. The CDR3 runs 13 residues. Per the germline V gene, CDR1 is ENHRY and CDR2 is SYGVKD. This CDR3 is CAISEDRDNGYTF. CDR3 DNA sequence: TGTGCCATCAGTGAAGATCGGGACAATGGCTACACCTTC.

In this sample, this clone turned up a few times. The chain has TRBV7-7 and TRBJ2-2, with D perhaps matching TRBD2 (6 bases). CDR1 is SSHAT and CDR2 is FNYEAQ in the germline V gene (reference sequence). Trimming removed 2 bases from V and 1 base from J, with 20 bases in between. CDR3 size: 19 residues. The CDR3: CASSLISAGCTRNTGELFF. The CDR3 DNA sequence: TGTGCCAGCAGCTTAATCAGCGCGGGATGTACCCGGAACACCGGGGAGCTGTTTTTT.

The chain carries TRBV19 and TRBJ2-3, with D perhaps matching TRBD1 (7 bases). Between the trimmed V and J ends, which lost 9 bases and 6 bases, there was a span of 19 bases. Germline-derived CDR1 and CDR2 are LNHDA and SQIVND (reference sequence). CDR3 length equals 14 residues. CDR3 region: CASRIRDSGDTQYF. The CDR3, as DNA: TGTGCCAGCAGGATCCGGGACAGCGGGGATACGCAGTATTTT.

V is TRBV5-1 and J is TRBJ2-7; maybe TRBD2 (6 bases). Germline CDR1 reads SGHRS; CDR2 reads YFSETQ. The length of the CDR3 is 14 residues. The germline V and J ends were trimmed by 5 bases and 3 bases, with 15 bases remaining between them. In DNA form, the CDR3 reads TGCGCCAGCAGGGCGGAGGGGAAAGGCTACGAGCAGTACTTC. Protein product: CASRAEGKGYEQYF.

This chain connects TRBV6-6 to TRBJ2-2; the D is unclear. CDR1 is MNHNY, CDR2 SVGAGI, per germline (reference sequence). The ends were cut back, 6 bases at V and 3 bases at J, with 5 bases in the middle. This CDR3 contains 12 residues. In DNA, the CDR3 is TGTGCCAGCAGCTATGACACCGGGGAGCTGTTTTTT. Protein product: CASSYDTGELFF.

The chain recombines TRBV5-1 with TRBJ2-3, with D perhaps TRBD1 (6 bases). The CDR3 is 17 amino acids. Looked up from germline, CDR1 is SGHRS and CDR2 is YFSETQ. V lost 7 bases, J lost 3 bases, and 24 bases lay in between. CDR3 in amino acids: CASYPGHNIPKTDTQYF. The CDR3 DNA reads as TGCGCCAGCTATCCGGGACACAACATCCCCAAGACAGATACGCAGTATTTT.

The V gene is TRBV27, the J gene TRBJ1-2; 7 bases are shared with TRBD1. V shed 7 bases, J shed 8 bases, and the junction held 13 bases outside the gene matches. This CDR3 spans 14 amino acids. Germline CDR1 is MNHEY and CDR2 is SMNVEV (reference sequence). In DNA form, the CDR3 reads TGTGCCAGCACTTACATAGACAGGGCCTCCGGCTACACCTTC. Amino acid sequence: CASTYIDRASGYTF.

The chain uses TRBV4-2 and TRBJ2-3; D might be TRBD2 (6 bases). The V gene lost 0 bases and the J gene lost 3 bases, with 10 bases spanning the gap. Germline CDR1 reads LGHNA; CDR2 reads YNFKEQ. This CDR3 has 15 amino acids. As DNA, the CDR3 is TGTGCCAGCAGCCAAGAGCGGGATAGTACAGATACGCAGTATTTT. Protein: CASSQERDSTDTQYF.

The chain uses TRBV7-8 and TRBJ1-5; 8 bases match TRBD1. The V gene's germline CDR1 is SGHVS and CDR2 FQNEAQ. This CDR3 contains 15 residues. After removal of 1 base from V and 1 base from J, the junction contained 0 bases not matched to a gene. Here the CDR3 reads CASSLGQGSNQPQHF. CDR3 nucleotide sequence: TGTGCCAGCAGCTTAGGACAGGGGAGCAATCAGCCCCAGCATTTT.

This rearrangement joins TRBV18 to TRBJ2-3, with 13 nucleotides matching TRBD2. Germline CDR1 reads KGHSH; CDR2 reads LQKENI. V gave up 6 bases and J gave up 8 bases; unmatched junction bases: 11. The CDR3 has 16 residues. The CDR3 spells CASSPTSGRQDGTQYF. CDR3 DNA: TGTGCCAGCTCGCCGACTAGCGGGAGGCAAGACGGTACGCAGTATTTT.

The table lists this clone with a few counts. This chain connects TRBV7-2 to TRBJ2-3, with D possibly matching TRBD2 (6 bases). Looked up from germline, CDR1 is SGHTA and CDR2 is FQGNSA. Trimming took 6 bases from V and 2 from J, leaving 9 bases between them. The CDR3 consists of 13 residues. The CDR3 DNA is TGTGCCAGCAGGATAGCGGCCACAGATACGCAGTATTTT. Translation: CASRIAATDTQYF.

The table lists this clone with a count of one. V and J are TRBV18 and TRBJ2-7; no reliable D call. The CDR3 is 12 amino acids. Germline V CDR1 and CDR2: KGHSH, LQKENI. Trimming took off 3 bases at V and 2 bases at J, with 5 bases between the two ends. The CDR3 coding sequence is TGTGCCAGCTCACCCTCAGCCTACGAGCAGTACTTC. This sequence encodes CASSPSAYEQYF.

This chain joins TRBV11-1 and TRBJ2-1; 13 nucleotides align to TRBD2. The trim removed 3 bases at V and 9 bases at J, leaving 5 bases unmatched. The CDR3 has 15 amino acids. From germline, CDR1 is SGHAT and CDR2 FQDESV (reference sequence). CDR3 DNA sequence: TGTGCCAGCAGCTTCTCCGGGACTAGCGGGATTGAGCAGTTCTTC. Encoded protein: CASSFSGTSGIEQFF.

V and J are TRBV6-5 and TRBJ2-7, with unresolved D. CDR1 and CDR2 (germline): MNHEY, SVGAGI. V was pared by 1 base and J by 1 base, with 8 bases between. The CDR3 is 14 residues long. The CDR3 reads CASSYLSGSYEQYF. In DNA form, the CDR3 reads TGTGCCAGCAGTTACTTGTCGGGTTCCTACGAGCAGTACTTC.

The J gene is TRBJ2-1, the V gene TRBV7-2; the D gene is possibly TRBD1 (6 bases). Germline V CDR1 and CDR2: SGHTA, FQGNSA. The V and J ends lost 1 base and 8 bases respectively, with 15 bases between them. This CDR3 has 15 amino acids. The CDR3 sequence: CASSLVQGLRDEQFF. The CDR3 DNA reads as TGTGCCAGCAGCTTAGTTCAGGGGTTACGCGATGAGCAGTTCTTC. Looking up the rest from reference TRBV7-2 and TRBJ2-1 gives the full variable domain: GAGVSQSPSNKVTEKGKDVELRCDPISGHTALYWYRQSLGQGLEFLIYFQGNSAPDKSGLPSDRFSAERTGGSVSTLTIQRTQQEDSAVYLCASSLVQGLRDEQFFGPGTRLTVL.

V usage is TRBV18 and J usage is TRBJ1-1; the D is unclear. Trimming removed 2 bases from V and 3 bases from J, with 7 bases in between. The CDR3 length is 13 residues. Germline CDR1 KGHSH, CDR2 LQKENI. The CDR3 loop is CASSPSRDTEAFF. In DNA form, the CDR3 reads TGTGCCAGCTCACCAAGTCGGGACACTGAAGCTTTCTTT.

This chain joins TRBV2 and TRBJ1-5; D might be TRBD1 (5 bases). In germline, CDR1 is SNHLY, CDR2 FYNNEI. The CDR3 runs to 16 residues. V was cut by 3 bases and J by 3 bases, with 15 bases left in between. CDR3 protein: CASSDTGQADNQPQHF. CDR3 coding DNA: TGTGCCAGCAGTGATACAGGCCAGGCGGACAATCAGCCCCAGCATTTT. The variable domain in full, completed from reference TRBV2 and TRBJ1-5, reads EPEVTQTPSHQVTQMGQEVILRCVPISNHLYFYWYRQILGQKVEFLVSFYNNEISEKSEIFDDQFSVERPDGSNFTLKIRSTKLEDSAMYFCASSDTGQADNQPQHFGDGTRLSIL.